This TCR beta chain was found in a study of neurological immune-mediated disorders. Points from the study as a whole: The greatest TCR clonal expansion appeared in HTLV-1-associated myelopathy and the smallest, falling below healthy controls, in multiple sclerosis.

It was from 2 million PBMCs stored at -80 C that the unsorted libraries were obtained. This clonotype was detected ten times or more. Its antigen remains unknown. The cDNA was produced through 5'RACE with 10-nucleotide random UMIs. Each sequencing run yielded over 160 million TCR-beta sequences from 15-18 subjects. One entry per CDR3 protein results from TCRdb running MiXCR on the 5' RACE reads. The sample records 55,000 to 65,000 distinct CDR3 sequences, roughly an eighth being singletons. CDR3 size: 17 residues. Trimming stripped 4 bases from V and 0 bases from J, with 18 bases between. Germline CDR1 SEHNR, CDR2 FQNEAQ (reference sequence).

The TCR was taken from a woman aged 55-70 years with HTLV-1-associated myelopathy (HAM/TSP). The chain employs TRBV7-9 and TRBJ2-5; D is perhaps TRBD2 (6 bases). Sequenced input: PBMCs. This CDR3 reads CASSWSTRGGHQETQYF. In DNA, the CDR3 is TGTGCCAGCAGCTGGAGCACGCGGGGCGGACACCAAGAGACCCAGTACTTC. The full variable domain, in which reference TRBV7-9 and TRBJ2-5 provide the parts outside the CDR3, is DTGVSQNPRHKITKRGQNVTFRCDPISEHNRLYWYRQTLGQGPEFLTYFQNEAQLEKSRLLSDRFSAERPKGSFSTLEIQRTEQGDSAMYLCASSWSTRGGHQETQYFGPGTRLLVL.